The 32 T cell receptor beta chains reported below all come from one sample, sequenced in a study of T cell repertoires in cytomegalovirus infection. Their target antigens are unknown. MiXCR, applied by TCRdb to the reads, yields one record per CDR3 protein. The repertoire holds roughly 920,000 distinct CDR3 sequences, 31% seen once, with roughly 12% in the top ten. Sequencing used cultured CD8+ T cells from PBMCs, obtained from culture after CMV antigen stimulation. These receptor sequences come from a human donor in good health (CMV status not recorded). Some clones in this sample may be carry-over from other donors' samples.

Comments on this clonotype: Just one base apart from a much larger clone, this may be a read error. The V gene is TRBV12-3 or TRBV12-4, the J gene TRBJ2-2; no definite D call. The CDR3 extends over 13 amino acids. V shed 2 bases and J shed 3 bases, with 4 bases lying between them. The CDR3, as DNA: TGTGCCAGCAGTTTAACCTACACCGGGGAGCTGTTTTTT. Its translation is CASSLTYTGELFF.

This clonotype came up a few times. The V and J genes are TRBV6-2 or TRBV6-3 and TRBJ2-2, with 9 bases identical to TRBD1. This CDR3 region has 16 residues. V trimming: 2 bases; J trimming: 2 bases; junction bases outside the gene matches: 3. Germline V lookup: CDR1 MNHEY, CDR2 SVGEGT. In DNA, the CDR3 is TGTGCCAGCAGTTACGCGGGACAGGGAAACACCGGGGAGCTGTTTTTT. Translation gives CASSYAGQGNTGELFF.

Of note for this clonotype: Being one base from a much bigger clone, this may be a read error. The chain employs TRBV27 and TRBJ2-1; 11 positions agree with TRBD2. Unmatched junction bases numbered 5, after V lost 6 bases and J lost 7 bases. From germline, CDR1 is MNHEY and CDR2 SMNVEV (reference sequence). The CDR3 sequence is 14 residues long. CDR3 loop: CASRIAGGLNEQFF. DNA of the CDR3: TGTGCCAGCAGGATAGCGGGGGGGCTGAATGAGCAGTTCTTC.

Many counts were recorded for this clonotype. J is TRBJ2-7 and V is TRBV7-6; maybe TRBD2 (5 bases). The germline CDR1 and CDR2 sequences are SGHVS and FNYEAQ. CDR3 length equals 13 residues. V lost 5 bases to trimming and J lost 6 bases, with 14 bases between them. The CDR3 bases are TGTGCCAGCAGCCCCGGTCCCCGGGGCGAGCAGTACTTC. It codes for CASSPGPRGEQYF.

This clonotype occurred a few times. The chain recombines TRBV4-3 with TRBJ1-1, with D maybe TRBD1 (5 bases). The length of the CDR3 is 14 residues. The germline V gene encodes CDR1 LGHNA and CDR2 YSLEER. V was trimmed by 0 bases and J by 5 bases, leaving 10 bases between them. Written as DNA, the CDR3 is TGCGCCAGCAGCCAAGATTGGGGGGGGACTGAAGCTTTCTTT. This translates into CASSQDWGGTEAFF.

The gene calls are TRBV6-2 or TRBV6-3 and TRBJ2-1; 9 bases fit TRBD1. The CDR3 extends over 17 amino acids. Germline V gene data show CDR1 as MNHEY and CDR2 as SVGEGT. Trimming took 6 bases from V and 5 from J; bases not matched to a gene: 14. The CDR3 DNA sequence: TGTGCCAGCAGCCGCTTTTTACAGGGGGCGGTAGACAATGAGCAGTTCTTC. Its protein product is CASSRFLQGAVDNEQFF.

This CDR3 is CAGTTDPYGYTF. The DNA of the CDR3 is TGTGCCGGTACGACAGACCCCTATGGCTACACCTTC. This chain connects TRBV2 to TRBJ1-2, with D possibly matching TRBD1 (5 bases). V lost 11 bases and J lost 4, with 14 bases in between. CDR1 is SNHLY and CDR2 is FYNNEI in the germline V gene. The CDR3 spans 12 residues.

This clonotype was observed a handful of times. V gene TRBV6-2 or TRBV6-3 combines with J gene TRBJ2-1, with TRBD1 matching over 8 bases. Germline CDR1 is MNHEY and CDR2 is SVGEGT. The CDR3 has 15 amino acids. After removal of 4 bases from V and 8 bases from J, the junction contained 10 bases not matched to a gene. CDR3 DNA: TGTGCCAGCAGTTCGGACAGGGCCCGGTACGATGAGCAGTTCTTC. Residues: CASSSDRARYDEQFF.

This clonotype occurred a few times. The V gene is TRBV2, the J gene TRBJ1-2, with a tentative D call TRBD1 (6 bases). The V and J ends lost 8 bases and 2 bases respectively, with 6 bases between them. The CDR3 is 11 residues long. Looked up from germline, CDR1 is SNHLY and CDR2 is FYNNEI. Here the CDR3 DNA reads TGTGCCAGCCAGGGGAACTATGGCTACACCTTC. This gives the protein CASQGNYGYTF.

This chain connects TRBV4-2 to TRBJ2-5; D might be TRBD2 (5 bases). In germline, CDR1 is LGHNA, CDR2 YNFKEQ. Trimming removed 4 bases from V and 5 bases from J, with 20 bases in between. This CDR3 is built from 16 residues. The CDR3 DNA follows: TGTGCCAGCAGCCCGCGAGAGGGCCTACCGGGGGAGACCCAGTACTTC. This encodes CASSPREGLPGETQYF.

J is TRBJ2-7 and V is TRBV7-9, with 12 bases identical to TRBD1. The CDR3 spans 17 residues. The J segment lost 3 bases and the V segment lost 1 base, leaving 7 bases of the junction unmatched. Germline assignment: CDR1 SEHNR and CDR2 FQNEAQ (reference sequence). CDR3 nucleotides: TGTGCCAGCAGCTTAGTGGGGACAGGGGGCTTTTTCTACGAGCAGTACTTC. Translating it yields CASSLVGTGGFFYEQYF.

The chain recombines TRBV7-9 with TRBJ2-3, with D perhaps matching TRBD2 (6 bases). Trimming shortened V by 6 bases and J by 0 bases, and 19 bases separated the two germline ends. The germline CDR1 and CDR2 sequences are SEHNR and FQNEAQ (reference sequence). The CDR3 consists of 17 residues. The CDR3 region is CASRTSRRGMSTDTQYF. The CDR3 DNA sequence: TGTGCCAGCAGGACCTCCCGACGGGGGATGAGCACAGATACGCAGTATTTT.

This clonotype was recorded a few times. The gene calls are TRBV4-1 and TRBJ2-7; D might be TRBD1 or TRBD2, each matching 5 bases. In germline, CDR1 is MGHRA, CDR2 YSYEKL. The CDR3 covers 15 residues. With 3 bases removed from V and 0 bases from J, the gap between germline ends came to 12 bases. CDR3 sequence reads: CASSHGDGGSYEQYF. For the CDR3, the DNA is TGCGCCAGCAGCCATGGGGACGGAGGCTCCTACGAGCAGTACTTC.

Only a few counts were recorded for this clonotype. The chain has TRBV12-3 or TRBV12-4 and TRBJ2-7; TRBD2 is a possible D gene (5 bases). V lost 3 bases to trimming and J lost 0 bases, with 15 bases between them. This CDR3 is built from 16 residues. DNA of the CDR3: TGTGCCAGCAGTTTTGGTTCTGAGGGTGACTCCTACGAGCAGTACTTC. Its protein is CASSFGSEGDSYEQYF.

The chain links TRBV7-6 to TRBJ1-2; tentative D call: TRBD1 (5 bases). CDR3 length: 14 residues. The germline CDR1 and CDR2 sequences are SGHVS and FNYEAQ. V dropped 1 base and J dropped 4 bases, with 10 bases sitting between them. The CDR3 nucleotides are TGTGCCAGCAGCTTAGTAGGGGAGGGCTATGGCTACACCTTC. It yields the protein CASSLVGEGYGYTF.

The chain uses TRBV4-1 and TRBJ2-1, with 7 bases lining up with TRBD2. The length of the CDR3 is 13 residues. Germline CDR1 reads MGHRA; CDR2 reads YSYEKL. Trimming took 0 bases from V and 9 from J; bases not matched to a gene: 2. Written as DNA, the CDR3 is TGCGCCAGCAGCCAAGATCCGGGAGGTGAGCAGTTCTTC. Translation: CASSQDPGGEQFF.

This clonotype was detected only a few times. The V call is TRBV6-5, the J call TRBJ1-6; 8 bases line up with TRBD1. CDR3 length: 19 residues. Germline V gene lookup returns CDR1 MNHEY and CDR2 SVGAGI. V gave up 4 bases and J gave up 2 bases; unmatched junction bases: 13. CDR3 bases: TGTGCCAGCAGTTCCGACAGGGGCTACGGAACGACCTATAATTCACCCCTCCACTTT. It codes for CASSSDRGYGTTYNSPLHF.

Details on this clonotype: At one end the junction does not follow the germline gene, possibly because of a read error. The chain is built from TRBV7-6 and TRBJ1-1; D remains ambiguous. The CDR3 sequence is 15 residues long. Germline CDR1 SGHVS, CDR2 FNYEAQ. CDR3 sequence: CAGSLGPEGDTEAFF. CDR3 nucleotides: TGTGCCGGCAGCTTAGGGCCGGAGGGAGACACTGAAGCTTTCTTT.

This clonotype occurred a few times. CDR3: CASSFIDNPCEQYV. The DNA of the CDR3 is TGTGCCAGCAGTTTTATCGATAACCCATGCGAGCAGTACGTC. This chain links TRBV12-3 or TRBV12-4 with TRBJ2-7; no definite D call. The length of the CDR3 is 14 residues. Trimming pared 3 bases from V and 6 bases from J, leaving 15 bases between.

The table lists this clonotype with a few counts. The chain combines TRBV29-1 with TRBJ1-5, with D tentatively TRBD1 (6 bases). Between the trimmed V and J ends, which lost 3 bases and 3 bases, there was a span of 9 bases. Germline CDR1 and CDR2: SQVTM and ANQGSEA. The CDR3 consists of 13 residues. CDR3 sequence: CSVEQGNNQPQHF. CDR3 bases: TGCAGCGTTGAGCAGGGGAACAATCAGCCCCAGCATTTT.

This chain uses TRBV5-1 with TRBJ2-1; tentative D call: TRBD2 (6 bases). Trimming left V 1 base short and J 6 bases short, with 11 bases between. This CDR3 region has 14 residues. Germline lookup yields CDR1 SGHRS and CDR2 YFSETQ. Here the CDR3 DNA reads TGCGCCAGCAGCTTGAACGGGGGAGGCAATGAGCAGTTCTTC. Protein product: CASSLNGGGNEQFF.

This clonotype was counted at least ten times. The chain combines TRBV12-3 or TRBV12-4 with TRBJ1-6; 9 bases map to TRBD1. The J segment lost 8 bases and the V segment lost 7 bases, leaving 12 bases of the junction unmatched. This CDR3 has 16 amino acids. CDR3: CASKLGQGLPYSPLHF. As DNA, the CDR3 is TGTGCCAGCAAATTGGGACAGGGCTTGCCGTATTCACCCCTCCACTTT.

This chain links TRBV20-1 with TRBJ2-1; the match to TRBD1 covers 7 bases. Germline lookup yields CDR1 DFQATT and CDR2 SNEGSKA (reference sequence). The CDR3 totals 15 residues. The trim removed 5 bases at V and 4 bases at J, leaving 11 bases unmatched. CDR3 nucleotide sequence: TGCAGTGCTCAGGACAGGCCCTTCGCATACAATGAGCAGTTCTTC. Protein sequence: CSAQDRPFAYNEQFF.

This clonotype was counted a few times. This chain uses TRBV14 with TRBJ2-7; a weak D match, TRBD2 (6 bases). Trimming left V 9 bases short and J 2 bases short, with 11 bases between. The CDR3 is 12 amino acids. CDR1 is SGHDN and CDR2 is FVKESK in the germline V gene. In DNA form, the CDR3 reads TGTGCCAGTTCGGGAGAGACCTACGAGCAGTACTTC. Translation: CASSGETYEQYF.

This clonotype was seen more than once but under ten times. The DNA for the CDR3 is TGTGCCAGCAGTTTCCAGGGGTATCAGCCCCAGCATTTT. Its protein is CASSFQGYQPQHF. The rearrangement joins TRBV27 to TRBJ1-5, with D possibly being TRBD1 (6 bases). V gave up 3 bases and J gave up 5 bases, with 8 bases separating them. Germline lookup yields CDR1 MNHEY and CDR2 SMNVEV (reference sequence). The CDR3 is 13 amino acids.

J is TRBJ2-6 and V is TRBV9, with D tentatively TRBD1 (6 bases). Deletions cut 1 base from V and 3 bases from J, with 17 bases between. CDR3 length: 18 residues. Germline CDR1 and CDR2: SGDLS and YYNGEE. CDR3 sequence (DNA): TGTGCCAGCAGCGTACCCACACAGGGTACTAATGGGGCCAACGTCCTGACTTTC. It codes for CASSVPTQGTNGANVLTF.

The chain couples TRBV25-1 to TRBJ2-1, with TRBD2 matching 11 bases. Germline lookup yields CDR1 MGHDK and CDR2 SYGVNS. The CDR3 loop spans 17 amino acids. V shed 3 bases and J 7 bases; nucleotides not matched to a gene: 11. In DNA form, the CDR3 reads TGTGCCAGCAGTGATCCCGTTAGCGGGGGGGCTAGGAATGAGCAGTTCTTC. Its translation is CASSDPVSGGARNEQFF.

This clonotype occurred many times. The gene calls are TRBV19 and TRBJ1-4; tentative D call: TRBD1 (5 bases). Germline CDR1 reads LNHDA; CDR2 reads SQIVND (reference sequence). V was pared by 3 bases and J by 8 bases, with 16 bases between. The CDR3 sequence is 15 residues long. In DNA, the CDR3 is TGTGCCAGTAGTATGTGGGGCGGAGGTGAAGAAAAACTGTTTTTT. Encoded protein: CASSMWGGGEEKLFF.

This clonotype was recorded a few times. V and J are TRBV5-1 and TRBJ1-2; TRBD1 is a possible D gene (5 bases). With 4 bases removed from V and 6 bases from J, the gap between germline ends came to 16 bases. This CDR3 region has 14 residues. Per the germline V gene, CDR1 is SGHRS and CDR2 is YFSETQ. CDR3 in DNA: TGCGCCAGCAGCCACCTGGGGGATCGCGATGGCTACACCTTC. Protein sequence: CASSHLGDRDGYTF.

This clonotype was counted between two and nine times. The V call is TRBV6-6, the J call TRBJ2-7, with unresolved D. V was trimmed by 0 bases and J by 2 bases, leaving 11 bases between them. The CDR3 loop spans 15 amino acids. Germline lookup yields CDR1 MNHNY and CDR2 SVGAGI (reference sequence). The CDR3 region is CASSYSALATYEQYF. The CDR3 nucleotides are TGTGCCAGCAGTTACTCGGCCTTAGCTACCTACGAGCAGTACTTC.

The chain couples TRBV27 to TRBJ2-3; D gene ambiguous. Germline CDR1 MNHEY, CDR2 SMNVEV (reference sequence). V was pared by 2 bases and J by 0 bases, with 18 bases between. The CDR3 is made up of 18 amino acids. The CDR3: CASSLRRAHTTSTDTQYF. The CDR3 DNA reads TGTGCCAGCAGTTTAAGACGAGCTCACACAACTAGCACAGATACGCAGTATTTT.

A few counts support this clonotype. The chain joins TRBV27 to TRBJ1-5; D ambiguous. The germline V gene encodes CDR1 MNHEY and CDR2 SMNVEV (reference sequence). V lost 6 bases to trimming and J lost 3 bases, with 21 bases between them. CDR3 length equals 17 residues. For the CDR3, the DNA is TGTGCCAGCAGGCCTACCTTCGGGTCAGTTGCCAATCAGCCCCAGCATTTT. Translated: CASRPTFGSVANQPQHF.